The clone carrying this T cell receptor (beta chain) was recorded at least ten times. Antigen: not known. These data originate in a study of T-cell reconstitution after alpha-beta-depleted transplantation in children. General observations from the study: Reportedly, only several hundred clones from non-depleted graft cells drove alpha-beta T-cell counts at about two months.

A library of TCRbeta sequences, prepared with unique molecular identifiers, was generated. One entry per CDR3 protein results from TCRdb running MiXCR on the PCR reads. The repertoire consists of approximately 8,000 distinct CDR3 sequences, with over 9.5% occurring once and the leading ten covering around 50%. CDR3 length: 16 amino acids. Trimming at V came to 0 bases and at J to 0 bases, leaving 5 bases not matched to a gene. CDR1 and CDR2 (germline): SGDLS, YYNGEE. The sample here was PBMCs, mostly from graft donor cells, taken 60 days after TCRalphabeta/CD19-depleted stem cell transplant. The receptor was derived from a patient aged 2 to 10 who had a stem cell transplant for inherited bone marrow failure, so the T cells may come from the graft donor. V and J are TRBV9 and TRBJ1-1; the match to TRBD1 covers 7 bases. The DNA for the CDR3 is TGTGCCAGCAGCGTAGGGGCAGGGGGAATGAACACTGAAGCTTTCTTT. Translating it yields CASSVGAGGMNTEAFF.